What follows are 31 T cell receptor beta chains derived from one specimen sequenced in a study of CXCR3-negative and CXCR3-positive naive CD8 T cells. Researchers prepared the TRB cDNA libraries using 5' RACE with UMI labels. TCRdb re-called the 5' RACE reads; every CDR3 protein appears as one record, without DNA. With about 58,000 distinct CDR3 sequences in the sample, the ten largest clones hold 0.42%. The sample was naive CXCR3- CD8+ T cells from blood. As to subset: CD45RO-CCR7+CD27+CD95- naive CD8+ T cells lacking CXCR3 (TNR3-). These receptors all stem from a human donor in good health. Some clones in this sample may be carry-over from other donors' samples.

The genes are TRBV27 and TRBJ2-3; TCRdb selects TRBD1, and the lack of DNA leaves this call unchecked. Germline-derived CDR1 and CDR2 are MNHEY and SMNVEV (reference sequence). The CDR3 length is 18 residues. CDR3 region: CASSPFRGRAGGTDTQYF.

The chain has TRBV12-3 or TRBV12-4 and TRBJ2-1; absent DNA, TCRdb's TRBD1 call cannot be checked. The CDR3 spans 16 residues. CDR3 loop: CASSLALAGAWDEQFF.

The chain carries TRBV25-1 and TRBJ2-2; TCRdb indicates TRBD1, and absent DNA this call remains unverified. Germline V CDR1 and CDR2: MGHDK, SYGVNS. The CDR3 is made up of 13 amino acids. This CDR3 is CASSPFNTGELFF. The full variable domain, its missing parts supplied by reference TRBV25-1 and TRBJ2-2, is EADIYQTPRYLVIGTGKKITLECSQTMGHDKMYWYQQDPGMELHLIHYSYGVNSTEKGDLSSESTVSRIRTEHFPLTLESARPSHTSQYLCASSPFNTGELFFGEGSRLTVL.

The V gene is TRBV7-3, the J gene TRBJ2-1; TCRdb picks TRBD1, but there is no DNA to check that call. Germline V gives CDR1 SGHTA, CDR2 FQGTGA. The CDR3 totals 17 residues. CDR3: CASSSRWDRVDRGEQFF.

The chain carries TRBV29-1 and TRBJ2-2; there is no DNA to check the TCRdb D call of TRBD1. Germline V gene data show CDR1 as SQVTM and CDR2 as ANQGSEA. This CDR3 contains 16 residues. CDR3 protein: CSAQGVGARGTGELFF.

The CDR3 sequence: CASGLNQPQHF. The genes are TRBV27 and TRBJ1-5. CDR1 is MNHEY, CDR2 SMNVEV, per germline (reference sequence). The CDR3 totals 11 residues.

V usage is TRBV4-2 and J usage is TRBJ2-5. Germline loops: CDR1 LGHNA, CDR2 YNFKEQ. The CDR3 totals 12 residues. This chain's CDR3 is CASSQDQETQYF.

The chain is built from TRBV28 and TRBJ2-7; TCRdb picks TRBD1, but there is no DNA to check that call. The CDR3 loop spans 13 amino acids. CDR1 and CDR2 (germline): MDHEN, SYDVKM. CDR3 loop: CASSPGVGTEQYF.

V is TRBV20-1 and J is TRBJ2-1; the D call from TCRdb, TRBD2, cannot be confirmed without DNA. The V gene's germline CDR1 is DFQATT and CDR2 SNEGSKA (reference sequence). The CDR3 spans 15 residues. The CDR3 reads CSARGFSGADNEQFF.

The V and J genes are TRBV20-1 and TRBJ1-1. Germline V lookup: CDR1 DFQATT, CDR2 SNEGSKA (reference sequence). The CDR3 covers 17 residues. The CDR3 loop reads CSARPSPGGGLNTEAFF.

This rearrangement joins TRBV6-4 to TRBJ2-2. The germline CDR1 and CDR2 sequences are MRHNA and SNTAGT. The length of the CDR3 is 13 residues. The CDR3 reads CASSGGGTGELFF.

The genes are TRBV7-6 and TRBJ1-3; TCRdb indicates TRBD1, and absent DNA this call remains unverified. CDR3 length: 15 amino acids. Germline V gene lookup returns CDR1 SGHVS and CDR2 FNYEAQ. This chain's CDR3 is CASSSDTSEGNTIYF.

This sequence joins TRBV7-9 and TRBJ2-7. Germline CDR1 reads SEHNR; CDR2 reads FQNEAQ (reference sequence). This CDR3 is built from 12 residues. The CDR3 is CASSQTELEQYF.

The chain employs TRBV27 and TRBJ1-1; the TRBD1 assignment by TCRdb is unverifiable without DNA. Germline assignment: CDR1 MNHEY and CDR2 SMNVEV (reference sequence). The CDR3 has 15 residues. The CDR3 sequence is CASMYRQGMNTEAFF.

The rearrangement uses TRBV21-1 and TRBJ2-7; TCRdb selects TRBD1, and the lack of DNA leaves this call unchecked. TRBV21-1 is tagged as a pseudogene. There are 15 residues in the CDR3. The CDR3 reads CASSIRDRVSYEQYF.

V usage is TRBV9 and J usage is TRBJ2-1; the TCRdb D gene call, TRBD2, has no DNA to confirm it. This CDR3 spans 16 amino acids. Germline-derived CDR1 and CDR2 are SGDLS and YYNGEE. CDR3 protein: CASSVAERAVGNEQFF.

The chain links TRBV29-1 to TRBJ1-2; TCRdb indicates TRBD1, and absent DNA this call remains unverified. The CDR3 loop spans 14 amino acids. The germline gives CDR1 SQVTM, CDR2 ANQGSEA. CDR3 amino acids: CSVEGLDRDYGYTF.

The chain carries TRBV7-9 and TRBJ2-7; the D call from TCRdb, TRBD1, cannot be confirmed without DNA. CDR1 is SEHNR, CDR2 FQNEAQ, per germline (reference sequence). The CDR3 is made up of 13 amino acids. The CDR3 spells CASSTGTVLKQYF.

The chain employs TRBV4-2 and TRBJ2-3. The CDR3 totals 13 residues. CDR1 and CDR2 from the germline V gene are LGHNA and YNFKEQ. The CDR3 loop reads CASSSETGDTQYF.

The chain carries TRBV9 and TRBJ2-5; TCRdb picks TRBD2, but there is no DNA to check that call. The CDR3 covers 15 residues. Germline CDR1 SGDLS, CDR2 YYNGEE. The CDR3 sequence: CASSEGLADPETQYF.

This chain joins TRBV5-6 and TRBJ2-7. Germline assignment: CDR1 SGHDT and CDR2 YYEEEE. This CDR3 is built from 11 residues. CDR3: CASSFSLEQYF.

This CDR3 reads CASSFSDRVGSEQYF. The chain has TRBV11-2 and TRBJ2-7; TCRdb designates TRBD1, a call that cannot be tested without DNA. This CDR3 spans 15 amino acids. CDR1 and CDR2 from the germline V gene are SGHAT and FQNNGV.

J is TRBJ2-1 and V is TRBV11-3; TCRdb proposes TRBD1, but this gene call is untestable without DNA. Germline V gene lookup returns CDR1 SGHNT and CDR2 YENEEA. This CDR3 contains 15 residues. CDR3 amino acids: CASSLISAPGDEQFF.

This chain links TRBV3-1 with TRBJ2-1. The CDR3 totals 11 residues. Per the germline V gene, CDR1 is LGHDT and CDR2 is YNNKEL (reference sequence). The CDR3 sequence: CASSVGNEQFF.

This sequence joins TRBV25-1 and TRBJ2-7; there is no DNA to check the TCRdb D call of TRBD1. Per germline, CDR1 MGHDK and CDR2 SYGVNS. The CDR3 contains 14 residues. CDR3 loop: CASITGGEPYEQYF.

The chain links TRBV28 to TRBJ2-3; TCRdb designates TRBD2, a call that cannot be tested without DNA. The germline V gene encodes CDR1 MDHEN and CDR2 SYDVKM. The CDR3 loop spans 15 amino acids. CDR3 residues: CASSLLAESTDTQYF.

CDR3 residues: CASSVGQGATNEKLFF. This chain uses TRBV9 with TRBJ1-4; TCRdb picks TRBD1, but there is no DNA to check that call. The CDR3 loop spans 16 amino acids. Per the germline V gene, CDR1 is SGDLS and CDR2 is YYNGEE.

The V call is TRBV21-1, the J call TRBJ2-7. TRBV21-1 is shown as a pseudogene. There are 13 residues in the CDR3. The CDR3 reads CASSNWGTCEQYF.

The chain carries TRBV28 and TRBJ2-7; TCRdb indicates TRBD1, and absent DNA this call remains unverified. The germline V gene has CDR1 MDHEN and CDR2 SYDVKM. The CDR3 consists of 14 residues. CDR3 sequence reads: CASSNGQGTYEQYF. The complete variable domain, with remaining parts taken from reference TRBV28 and TRBJ2-7, reads DVKVTQSSRYLVKRTGEKVFLECVQDMDHENMFWYRQDPGLGLRLIYFSYDVKMKEKGDIPEGYSVSREKKERFSLILESASTNQTSMYLCASSNGQGTYEQYFGPGTRLTVT.

This rearrangement joins TRBV7-9 to TRBJ1-1; TCRdb outputs TRBD1, but without DNA this stays unchecked. This CDR3 spans 15 amino acids. The V gene's germline CDR1 is SEHNR and CDR2 FQNEAQ (reference sequence). The CDR3: CASSLRDRGGTEAFF.

V gene TRBV27 combines with J gene TRBJ2-7; TCRdb returns TRBD1, unconfirmable since there is no DNA. Looked up from germline, CDR1 is MNHEY and CDR2 is SMNVEV (reference sequence). This CDR3 is built from 12 residues. The CDR3 sequence is CASSSRGSEQYF.